This note documents a single T cell receptor beta chain sequence. The antigen remains unidentified. For TCR, cDNA came from 5'RACE template switching, which added a universal primer site and UMIs. MiXCR was run by TCRdb on the 5' RACE reads, yielding one entry per CDR3 protein. This repertoire shows around 320,000 distinct CDR3 sequences, 7.5% to 9% found once; its top ten account for about 3.7%. CDR3 length: 13 amino acids. Trimming stripped 5 bases from V and 5 bases from J, with 10 bases between. The sample is drawn from a study of T cells after yellow fever vaccination. Findings and caveats of the study: Only a small proportion of the clonotypes turned up in both the CD4 and the CD8 compartments, likely arising from convergent recombination. Most primary-vaccination clones reappeared after the booster (approximately 95% CD4, roughly 88% CD8).

The gene calls are TRBV12-3 or TRBV12-4 and TRBJ2-1, with unresolved D. Sequenced here: CD4+ T cells sorted from PBMCs, sampled 5 days after the yellow fever booster vaccination. The TCR comes from a man between 18 and 29 years old who received the YFV17D yellow fever vaccine. The CDR3 loop reads CASSRALDNEQFF. The CDR3 DNA is TGTGCCAGCAGTCGGGCATTGGACAATGAGCAGTTCTTC.